The clone carrying this TCR beta chain was counted only a few times. No antigen is known for it. These data are taken from a study of OX40 agonist ivuxolimab in advanced cancers. V lost 5 bases, J lost 4 bases, and 8 bases lay in between. Germline lookup yields CDR1 SGHVS and CDR2 FNYEAQ. This CDR3 contains 13 residues. Produced via immunoSEQ multiplex PCR; TCRdb's table is partial and in-frame only. This table has 55,000 to 85,000 clones, 65% to 90% appearing once. Study results and limitations: Low levels of normalized T-cell clonal expansion also appeared in some nonresponders.

The sequencing used CD4+ or CD8+ T cells sorted from blood, collected in a trial of the OX40 agonist ivuxolimab. The chain is built from TRBV7-6 and TRBJ2-2, with D unresolved. The TCR sequence derives from an adult with an advanced solid tumor such as melanoma, head and neck, liver or kidney cancer. The CDR3 region is CASSSRRTGELFF. The CDR3 DNA is TGTGCCAGCAGCAGTCGTCGCACCGGGGAGCTGTTTTTT.